This entry lists 2 T cell receptor beta chains sequenced from one sample in a study of T cell repertoires in cytomegalovirus infection. Antigens for these TCRs are unknown. MiXCR was run by TCRdb on the reads, yielding one entry per CDR3 protein. The sample shows roughly 920,000 distinct CDR3 sequences, around 30% of them seen only once. This sample comprised cultured CD8+ T cells from PBMCs, obtained from culture after CMV antigen stimulation. The receptors shown here come from a human donor in good health (CMV status not recorded). Some clones in this sample may be carry-over from other donors' samples.

The chain uses TRBV5-5 and TRBJ2-7; 7 nucleotides match TRBD1. This CDR3 is 15 amino acids long. Germline trimming cut 0 bases from V and 4 bases from J; bases unmatched to any gene: 7. Germline values: CDR1 SGHKS, CDR2 YYEKEE (reference sequence). The CDR3: CASSLVGTVTYEQYV. The DNA for the CDR3 is TGTGCCAGCAGCTTGGTAGGGACAGTGACTTACGAGCAGTACGTC.

The chain combines TRBV7-6 with TRBJ2-3; 12 nucleotides match TRBD2. The germline CDR1 and CDR2 sequences are SGHVS and FNYEAQ. The junction had 6 bases not matched to a gene; V was cut back by 2 bases and J by 6 bases. The CDR3 sequence is 16 residues long. In nucleotides, the CDR3 is TGTGCCAGCAGCTTACTAGCGGGGGGGCCGGTGGATACGCAGTATTTT. Translation gives CASSLLAGGPVDTQYF.